This passage covers 10 T cell receptor beta chains from one sample sequenced in a study of T cell responses to AZD1222 COVID-19 vaccine. Assay: immunoSEQ multiplex PCR; the TCRdb copy retains only in-frame clones and omits some. Here the sample spans 200,000 to 300,000 clones, approximately 93% being singletons. Sequenced material: peripheral blood, taken on day 0 of AZD1222 vaccination. Source of these receptors: an adult in good health.

The J gene is TRBJ1-4, the V gene TRBV29-1; 8 bases match TRBD1. Looked up from germline, CDR1 is SQVTM and CDR2 is ANQGSEA. V shed 1 base, J shed 2 bases, and the junction held 3 bases outside the gene matches. The CDR3 length is 15 residues. CDR3 sequence: CSVEVPGGTNEKLFF. CDR3 DNA: TGCAGCGTTGAAGTCCCAGGGGGCACTAATGAAAAACTGTTTTTT.

The rearrangement uses TRBV15 and TRBJ1-2, with D possibly TRBD1 on 5 matching bases. This CDR3 contains 14 residues. From germline, CDR1 is LNHNV and CDR2 YYDKDF (reference sequence). V was clipped by 0 bases and J by 4 bases, with 9 bases between them. CDR3 sequence reads: CATSRDMTAYGYTF. CDR3 sequence (DNA): TGTGCCACCAGCAGAGATATGACAGCCTATGGCTACACCTTC.

V and J are TRBV5-1 and TRBJ2-5, with D tentatively TRBD1 (6 bases). The CDR3 has 14 amino acids. Germline values: CDR1 SGHRS, CDR2 YFSETQ. The ends were cut back, 4 bases at V and 3 bases at J, with 13 bases in the middle. The CDR3 reads CASSDLWTEETQYF. The CDR3 DNA sequence: TGCGCCAGCAGCGACCTCTGGACAGAAGAGACCCAGTACTTC.

The V gene is TRBV6-1, the J gene TRBJ2-1; D gene uncertain. CDR1 and CDR2 from the germline V gene are MNHNS and SASEGT. CDR3 length: 14 amino acids. V was pared by 2 bases and J by 2 bases, with 7 bases between. The CDR3 reads CASSETSTYNEQFF. The CDR3 nucleotides read TGTGCCAGCAGTGAAACATCCACCTACAATGAGCAGTTCTTC.

The genes are TRBV5-8 and TRBJ2-3; perhaps TRBD1 as D (6 bases). Trimming cost V 6 bases and J 2 bases, with 19 bases left between them. This CDR3 contains 16 residues. Germline V lookup: CDR1 SGHTS, CDR2 YDEGEE. The CDR3 nucleotides read TGTGCCAGCAACCCCAGGGGAGTGGTACTCACAGATACGCAGTATTTT. It yields the protein CASNPRGVVLTDTQYF.

The chain has TRBV28 and TRBJ2-3; a weak D match, TRBD2 (6 bases). There are 14 residues in the CDR3. Per the germline V gene, CDR1 is MDHEN and CDR2 is SYDVKM. The germline V and J ends were trimmed by 10 bases and 0 bases, with 14 bases remaining between them. CDR3 sequence reads: CAIFAGTSTDTQYF. CDR3 nucleotides: TGTGCCATCTTCGCCGGGACTAGCACAGATACGCAGTATTTT.

The gene calls are TRBV12-3 or TRBV12-4 and TRBJ2-7; no reliable D call. The CDR3 runs to 13 residues. V was clipped by 3 bases and J by 7 bases, with 13 bases between them. CDR3: CASSFLSLEEQYF. CDR3 DNA sequence: TGTGCCAGCAGTTTTTTAAGTCTGGAAGAGCAGTACTTC.

The chain has TRBV5-1 and TRBJ2-1, with 9 nucleotides matching TRBD1. V shed 7 bases, J shed 7 bases, and the junction held 12 bases outside the gene matches. CDR1 and CDR2 from the germline V gene are SGHRS and YFSETQ. The CDR3 has 15 residues. The CDR3 DNA follows: TGCGCCAGCCGCGATACAGGGGGCGCCCAGAATGAGCAGTTCTTC. It translates to CASRDTGGAQNEQFF.

In its sample, this clone was seen once. The chain links TRBV18 to TRBJ1-2, with D perhaps matching TRBD1 (6 bases). V lost 5 bases and J lost 6, with 22 bases in between. The CDR3 has 16 residues. Germline V lookup: CDR1 KGHSH, CDR2 LQKENI. The CDR3: CASSYTTGPERDGYTF. In DNA, the CDR3 is TGTGCCAGCTCATACACTACAGGGCCAGAGAGAGATGGCTACACCTTC.

The chain is built from TRBV15 and TRBJ2-3; TRBD2 agrees at 10 bases. V was clipped by 1 base and J by 4 bases; unmatched bases: 5. CDR1 is LNHNV and CDR2 is YYDKDF in the germline V gene (reference sequence). The CDR3 is 16 amino acids. The CDR3 coding sequence is TGTGCCACCAGCAGAGTAGGCCTAGCGGGAGCAGATACGCAGTATTTT. Translation: CATSRVGLAGADTQYF.